Sequencing of this T cell receptor (beta chain) was carried out in a study of blood T cell repertoires in COVID-19. Overall study: Both acute and convalescent COVID-19 samples were obtained from the United States, Italy and Spain. From T cells, B-cell-depleted T cells, or PBMCs came the material, which was cDNA or gDNA.

In the original workflow: Counts of nucleated cells, estimated from reference gene primer amplification, were obtained. Data came from immunoSEQ multiplex PCR; TCRdb stores just in-frame clones and leaves some out. V, J and clone size are taken as reported in that table, and D and trimming were inferred from the DNA itself. The sample holds 100,000 or so clones, roughly 89% seen once. The CDR3 runs to 16 residues. Germline trimming cut 3 bases from V and 5 bases from J; bases unmatched to any gene: 4. Germline CDR1 and CDR2: SGHRS and YFSETQ. The TCR originated in a man between 65 and 85 years old with active or convalescent COVID-19. Sequencing was performed on peripheral blood. The V gene is TRBV5-1, the J gene TRBJ2-3, with TRBD2 identical over 15 bases. CDR3 bases: TGCGCCAGCAGCTGGGGACTAGCGGGGGGTATAGATACGCAGTATTTT. This translates into CASSWGLAGGIDTQYF.